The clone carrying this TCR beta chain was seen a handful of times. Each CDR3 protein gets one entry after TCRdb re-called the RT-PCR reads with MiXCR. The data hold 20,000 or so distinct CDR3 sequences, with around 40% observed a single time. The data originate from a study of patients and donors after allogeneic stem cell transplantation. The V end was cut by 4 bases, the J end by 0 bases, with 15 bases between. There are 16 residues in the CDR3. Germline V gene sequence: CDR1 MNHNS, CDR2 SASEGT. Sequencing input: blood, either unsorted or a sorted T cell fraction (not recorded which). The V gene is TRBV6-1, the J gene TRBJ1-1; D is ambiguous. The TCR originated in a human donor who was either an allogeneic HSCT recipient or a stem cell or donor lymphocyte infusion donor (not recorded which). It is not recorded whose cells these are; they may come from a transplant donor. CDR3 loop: CASSGALGYMNTEAFF. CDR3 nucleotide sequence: TGTGCCAGCAGTGGGGCCCTGGGATACATGAACACTGAAGCTTTCTTT.